A single sample gave rise to the 19 T cell receptor beta chains below, sequenced in a study of blood T cell repertoires in COVID-19. Clones were sequenced by immunoSEQ multiplex PCR, and TCRdb holds only the in-frame ones, with some missing. The profile shows around 72,000 clones, approximately 85% of them singletons. The sample consisted of peripheral blood. The source is a man aged 50-59 years with acute or convalescent COVID-19.

This clone was picked up a small number of times. V usage is TRBV6-2 or TRBV6-3 and J usage is TRBJ2-2; the match to TRBD1 covers 9 bases. This CDR3 contains 18 residues. J gave up 4 bases and V 0 bases, and 9 bases lay outside the gene matches. Germline V CDR1 and CDR2: MNHEY, SVGEGT. The CDR3 nucleotides are TGTGCCAGCAGTTACTCTAGTGCGGGGACAGGGCCCACCGGGGAGCTGTTTTTT. Residues: CASSYSSAGTGPTGELFF.

The rearrangement uses TRBV5-6 and TRBJ2-5; 7 positions agree with TRBD2. There are 16 residues in the CDR3. Trimming cost V 3 bases and J 3 bases; bases outside gene matches: 11. From germline, CDR1 is SGHDT and CDR2 YYEEEE. For the CDR3, the DNA is TGTGCCAGCAGCTGGGGACTAAGCGGGGTTAAAGAGACCCAGTACTTC. Protein sequence: CASSWGLSGVKETQYF. The whole variable domain, filled in from reference TRBV5-6 and TRBJ2-5, reads DAGVTQSPTHLIKTRGQQVTLRCSPKSGHDTVSWYQQALGQGPQFIFQYYEEEERQRGNFPDRFSGHQFPNYSSELNVNALLLGDSALYLCASSWGLSGVKETQYFGPGTRLLVL.

The chain is built from TRBV21-1 and TRBJ2-2; the table's D gene call, TRBD2, was not cross checked with the DNA. TRBV21-1 is a documented pseudogene. This CDR3 has 15 residues. The CDR3 is CASSKEAGYPGELFF. As DNA, the CDR3 is TGTGCCAGCAGCAAAGAAGCGGGGTATCCCGGGGAGCTGTTTTTT.

This clone was picked up one time. The chain joins TRBV24-1 to TRBJ1-2, with TRBD1 matching over 11 bases. The CDR3 is 15 residues long. V was clipped by 7 bases and J by 0 bases; unmatched bases: 3. Germline V gene sequence: CDR1 KGHDR, CDR2 SFDVKD. The CDR3 here is CATSAGQGANYGYTF. In nucleotides, the CDR3 is TGTGCCACCAGCGCGGGACAGGGGGCTAACTATGGCTACACCTTC.

This chain's CDR3 is CASGPGQGYEQYF. The DNA of the CDR3 is TGTGCTAGTGGCCCGGGACAGGGCTACGAGCAGTACTTC. The V call is TRBV12-5, the J call TRBJ2-7; TRBD1 matches at 9 bases. The CDR3 extends over 13 amino acids. After removal of 6 bases from V and 3 bases from J, the junction contained 3 bases not matched to a gene. Germline CDR1 is LGHNT and CDR2 is FRNRAP.

The V gene is TRBV10-3, the J gene TRBJ1-2; 8 bases line up with TRBD1. From germline, CDR1 is ENHRY and CDR2 SYGVKD. V lost 6 bases to trimming and J lost 6 bases; unmatched junction nucleotides: 6. CDR3 length equals 13 residues. The CDR3 protein is CAIRDGQGNGYTF. The CDR3 nucleotides read TGTGCCATCAGGGATGGACAGGGTAATGGCTACACCTTC.

The rearrangement links TRBV9 to TRBJ2-3; 12 nucleotides align to TRBD2. The CDR3 spans 18 residues. Per the germline V gene, CDR1 is SGDLS and CDR2 is YYNGEE. After removal of 4 bases from V and 4 bases from J, the junction contained 13 bases not matched to a gene. The chain's CDR3 is CASSPGSGLAGLADTQYF. In DNA form, the CDR3 reads TGTGCCAGCAGCCCCGGGTCTGGACTAGCGGGGCTCGCAGATACGCAGTATTTT. The full variable domain, with the rest looked up from reference TRBV9 and TRBJ2-3, is DSGVTQTPKHLITATGQRVTLRCSPRSGDLSVYWYQQSLDQGLQFLIQYYNGEERAKGNILERFSAQQFPDLHSELNLSSLELGDSALYFCASSPGSGLAGLADTQYFGPGTRLTVL.

The gene calls are TRBV5-4 and TRBJ2-3; 11 nucleotides line up with TRBD1. The CDR3 consists of 16 residues. CDR1 and CDR2 from the germline V gene are SGHNT and YYREEE (reference sequence). The trim removed 2 bases at V and 5 bases at J, leaving 7 bases unmatched. CDR3 in amino acids: CASSLRTGTGGDTQYF. The CDR3 DNA reads as TGTGCCAGCAGCTTAAGAACCGGGACAGGGGGAGATACGCAGTATTTT.

This chain joins TRBV3-1 (or the pseudogene TRBV3-2) and TRBJ2-1; 12 bases are a match to TRBD2. The germline gives CDR1 LGHDT, CDR2 YNNKEL (reference sequence). The J segment lost 9 bases and the V segment lost 4 bases, leaving 7 bases of the junction unmatched. The length of the CDR3 is 15 residues. The CDR3: CASSPASGGAFEQFF. Written as DNA, the CDR3 is TGTGCCAGCAGCCCCGCTAGCGGGGGGGCATTTGAGCAGTTCTTC.

V is TRBV7-2 and J is TRBJ2-7; 9 nucleotides agree with TRBD1. The germline V gene encodes CDR1 SGHTA and CDR2 FQGNSA. CDR3 length equals 17 residues. Trimming at V came to 3 bases and at J to 2 bases, leaving 11 bases not matched to a gene. CDR3 DNA sequence: TGTGCCAGCAGCTTGTTGGGCGGGACAGGGACCCCCTACGAGCAGTACTTC. It specifies CASSLLGGTGTPYEQYF. Using reference TRBV7-2 and TRBJ2-7 for the parts outside the CDR3, the full variable domain is GAGVSQSPSNKVTEKGKDVELRCDPISGHTALYWYRQSLGQGLEFLIYFQGNSAPDKSGLPSDRFSAERTGGSVSTLTIQRTQQEDSAVYLCASSLLGGTGTPYEQYFGPGTRLTVT.

This chain uses TRBV4-2 with TRBJ1-2, with D perhaps matching TRBD1 (5 bases). The germline CDR1 and CDR2 sequences are LGHNA and YNFKEQ. CDR3 length: 15 residues. Trimming pared 0 bases from V and 4 bases from J, leaving 12 bases between. CDR3 in DNA: TGTGCCAGCAGCCAAGATGGCCAGGGAAGCTATGGCTACACCTTC. This gives the protein CASSQDGQGSYGYTF.

The chain couples TRBV3-1 (or the pseudogene TRBV3-2) to TRBJ2-7, with 9 bases aligning to TRBD1. Unmatched junction bases numbered 4, after V lost 4 bases and J lost 0 bases. The CDR3 runs to 15 residues. Germline CDR1 and CDR2: LGHDT and YNNKEL (reference sequence). Written as DNA, the CDR3 is TGTGCCAGCAGCCCGGGACAGGGACTCTCCTACGAGCAGTACTTC. Protein sequence: CASSPGQGLSYEQYF.

The rearrangement links TRBV19 to TRBJ1-1; 9 bases match TRBD1. From germline, CDR1 is LNHDA and CDR2 SQIVND (reference sequence). The CDR3 loop spans 14 amino acids. V was clipped by 5 bases and J by 5 bases; unmatched bases: 6. The CDR3 DNA follows: TGTGCCAGTAGTCCCCGGGACAGGGAGACTGAAGCTTTCTTT. Protein: CASSPRDRETEAFF.

The gene calls are TRBV11-2 and TRBJ2-5, with TRBD2 matching 7 bases. The CDR3 has 18 residues. Germline V gives CDR1 SGHAT, CDR2 FQNNGV. Germline trimming cut 0 bases from V and 0 bases from J; bases unmatched to any gene: 10. The CDR3 loop is CASSLEPRQGGYQETQYF. The CDR3 DNA follows: TGTGCCAGCAGCTTAGAACCCCGGCAGGGAGGGTACCAAGAGACCCAGTACTTC.

The chain carries TRBV19 and TRBJ1-4; D ambiguous. The germline V gene has CDR1 LNHDA and CDR2 SQIVND (reference sequence). The CDR3 consists of 14 residues. Trimming took off 5 bases at V and 0 bases at J, with 7 bases between the two ends. The CDR3 bases are TGTGCCAGTAGTGTCAGTGCAACTAATGAAAAACTGTTTTTT. It codes for CASSVSATNEKLFF.

The V gene is TRBV7-7, the J gene TRBJ2-2; D might be TRBD1 (6 bases). CDR1 is SSHAT and CDR2 is FNYEAQ in the germline V gene (reference sequence). The V end lost 5 bases, the J end lost 4 bases, and 14 bases lay between the germline ends. This CDR3 region has 15 residues. CDR3 sequence: CASSNRVGVTGELFF. Here the CDR3 DNA reads TGTGCCAGCAGCAACAGGGTGGGGGTCACCGGGGAGCTGTTTTTT. Filled out from reference TRBV7-7 and TRBJ2-2, the complete variable domain reads GAGVSQSPRYKVTKRGQDVTLRCDPISSHATLYWYQQALGQGPEFLTYFNYEAQPDKSGLPSDRFSAERPEGSISTLTIQRTEQRDSAMYRCASSNRVGVTGELFFGEGSRLTVL.

This clone was seen only once. The chain combines TRBV4-1 with TRBJ2-7, with 10 bases lining up with TRBD1. Germline CDR1 and CDR2: MGHRA and YSYEKL. Losses at the gene ends were 4 bases for V and 2 bases for J; bases not matched to a gene: 8. The CDR3 has 16 residues. CDR3 nucleotide sequence: TGCGCCAGCAGCCCGAACGTGGGACAGGGGACCTACGAGCAGTACTTC. Its translation is CASSPNVGQGTYEQYF.

V and J are TRBV7-9 and TRBJ1-5; D unclear. CDR1 and CDR2 from the germline V gene are SEHNR and FQNEAQ (reference sequence). The CDR3 extends over 14 amino acids. V was trimmed by 3 bases and J by 2 bases, leaving 8 bases between them. CDR3 DNA sequence: TGTGCCAGCAGCTTGGAGGGAGGCAATCAGCCCCAGCATTTT. This sequence encodes CASSLEGGNQPQHF.

This clone has only one observation. The chain uses TRBV21-1 and TRBJ2-1; the table's D gene call, TRBD1, was not cross checked with the DNA. TRBV21-1 counts as a pseudogene. The CDR3 has 13 amino acids. The CDR3 loop is CASMRNSGNEQFF. The DNA of the CDR3 is TGTGCCAGCATGCGGAACTCAGGGAATGAGCAGTTCTTC.